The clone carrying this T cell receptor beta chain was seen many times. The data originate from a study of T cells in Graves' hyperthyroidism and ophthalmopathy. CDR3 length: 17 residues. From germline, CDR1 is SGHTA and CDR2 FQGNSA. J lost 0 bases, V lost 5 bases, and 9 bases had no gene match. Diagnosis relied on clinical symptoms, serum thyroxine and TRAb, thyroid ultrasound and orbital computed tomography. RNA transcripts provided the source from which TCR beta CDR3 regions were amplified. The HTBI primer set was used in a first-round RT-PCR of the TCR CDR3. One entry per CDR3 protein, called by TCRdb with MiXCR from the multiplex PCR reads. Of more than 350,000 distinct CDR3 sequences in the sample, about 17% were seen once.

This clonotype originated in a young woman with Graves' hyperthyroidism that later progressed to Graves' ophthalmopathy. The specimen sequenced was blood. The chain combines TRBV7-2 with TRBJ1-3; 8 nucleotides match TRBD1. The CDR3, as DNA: TGTGCCAGCAGCCATGCGGGACAGGTTGGCTCTGGAAACACCATATATTTT. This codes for CASSHAGQVGSGNTIYF.